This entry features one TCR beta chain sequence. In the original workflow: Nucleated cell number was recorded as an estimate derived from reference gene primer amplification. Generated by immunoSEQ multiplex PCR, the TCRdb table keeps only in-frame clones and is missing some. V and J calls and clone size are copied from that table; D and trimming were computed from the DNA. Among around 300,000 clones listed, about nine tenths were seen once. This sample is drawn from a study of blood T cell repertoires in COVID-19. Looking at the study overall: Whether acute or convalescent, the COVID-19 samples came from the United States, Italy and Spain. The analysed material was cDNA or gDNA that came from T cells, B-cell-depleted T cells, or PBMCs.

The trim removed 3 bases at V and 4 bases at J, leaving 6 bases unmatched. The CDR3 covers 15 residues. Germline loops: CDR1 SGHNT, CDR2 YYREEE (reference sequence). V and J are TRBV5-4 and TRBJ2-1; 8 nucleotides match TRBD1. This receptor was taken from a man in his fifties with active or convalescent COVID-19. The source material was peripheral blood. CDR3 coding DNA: TGTGCCAGCAGCTCCGGGACAGGTCAGTACAATGAGCAGTTCTTC. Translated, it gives CASSSGTGQYNEQFF.